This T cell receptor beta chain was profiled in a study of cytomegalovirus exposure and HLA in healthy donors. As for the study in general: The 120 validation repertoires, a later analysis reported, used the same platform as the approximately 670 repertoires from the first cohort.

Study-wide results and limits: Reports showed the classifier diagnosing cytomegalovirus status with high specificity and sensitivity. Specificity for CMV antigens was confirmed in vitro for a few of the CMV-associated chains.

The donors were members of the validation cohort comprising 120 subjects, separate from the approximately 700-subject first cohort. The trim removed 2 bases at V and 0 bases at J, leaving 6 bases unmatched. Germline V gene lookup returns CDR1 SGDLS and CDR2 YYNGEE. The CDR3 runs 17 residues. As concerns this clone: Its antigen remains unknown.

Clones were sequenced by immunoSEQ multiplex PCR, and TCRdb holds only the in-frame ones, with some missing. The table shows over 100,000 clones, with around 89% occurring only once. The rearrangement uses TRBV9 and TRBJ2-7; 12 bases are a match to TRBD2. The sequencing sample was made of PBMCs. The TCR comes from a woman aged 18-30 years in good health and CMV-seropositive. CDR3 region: CASSVGTSGSPSYEQYF. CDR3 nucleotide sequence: TGTGCCAGCAGCGTGGGGACTAGCGGGTCTCCCTCCTACGAGCAGTACTTC.